These 9 T cell receptor beta chains were sequenced from one sample in a study of T-cell memory formation after mild COVID-19 (dated by TCRdb to about 2021). Library preparation employed 5' RACE. Sequencing used an Illumina NovaSeq 6000. The raw public data were reprocessed by TCRdb itself: fastp quality trimming at Q25, MiXCR clonotype calling, in-frame beta chains only. One record per CDR3 amino acid sequence lists the most common genes and DNA. The sample yields about 180,000 distinct CDR3 sequences; about a sixth were counted once. The top ten constitute around 1.9% of the sample. The sequenced material came from PBMCs or a T cell subset sorted from them (not recorded which). The receptors were gathered from an adult woman who had mild COVID-19 (a few samples of this study predate the infection). The sample titles of this study are shuffled in the database, so cell type and time point are left out; the donor was told from shared clones.

The sample holds one count of this clonotype. The chain combines TRBV5-1 with TRBJ1-2, with 8 bases identical to TRBD1. CDR3 length: 19 amino acids. Trimming at V came to 4 bases and at J to 0 bases, leaving 17 bases not matched to a gene. Germline V CDR1 and CDR2: SGHRS, YFSETQ. This chain's CDR3 is CASSNLRGQGQGPNYGYTF. The CDR3 bases are TGCGCCAGCAGCAACCTCCGAGGACAGGGCCAAGGACCTAACTATGGCTACACCTTC. Combining the CDR3 with reference TRBV5-1 and TRBJ1-2 gives the whole variable domain KAGVTQTPRYLIKTRGQQVTLSCSPISGHRSVSWYQQTPGQGLQFLFEYFSETQRNKGNFPGRFSGRQFSNSRSEMNVSTLELGDSALYLCASSNLRGQGQGPNYGYTFGSGTRLTVV.

This clonotype was seen more than once but under ten times. The chain links TRBV5-1 to TRBJ1-2; no firm D call. The CDR3 runs to 13 residues. The V gene lost 1 base and the J gene lost 4 bases, with 8 bases spanning the gap. Germline loops: CDR1 SGHRS, CDR2 YFSETQ. The CDR3 reads CASSLRGSYGYTF. As DNA, the CDR3 is TGCGCCAGCAGCTTGCGCGGGAGCTATGGCTACACCTTC.

A few counts support this clonotype. The chain recombines TRBV5-1 with TRBJ1-1; TRBD1 matches 7 bases. Germline V gives CDR1 SGHRS, CDR2 YFSETQ. V was clipped by 4 bases and J by 2 bases; unmatched bases: 2. This CDR3 region has 13 residues. The CDR3 loop is CASSRDSNTEAFF. CDR3 in DNA: TGCGCCAGCAGCCGGGACAGCAACACTGAAGCTTTCTTT.

The rearrangement links TRBV20-1 to TRBJ2-1; TRBD2 might be the D (6 bases). Trimming removed 4 bases from V and 0 bases from J, with 10 bases in between. There are 14 residues in the CDR3. The germline CDR1 and CDR2 sequences are DFQATT and SNEGSKA (reference sequence). The CDR3 DNA follows: TGCAGTGCTAAGAGCGGGCGCTCCTACAATGAGCAGTTCTTC. Amino acids: CSAKSGRSYNEQFF.

The chain has TRBV20-1 and TRBJ2-1; no clear D. From germline, CDR1 is DFQATT and CDR2 SNEGSKA (reference sequence). The CDR3 covers 11 residues. The ends were cut back, 2 bases at V and 5 bases at J, with 4 bases in the middle. The CDR3: CSARLDNEQFF. The CDR3 nucleotides are TGCAGTGCTAGACTCGACAATGAGCAGTTCTTC.

This clonotype was recorded a few times. The chain joins TRBV7-9 to TRBJ1-4, with 11 bases identical to TRBD1. The V gene end was trimmed by 5 bases and the J gene end by 8 bases; junction bases not matched to a gene: 13. The CDR3 length is 17 residues. Per the germline V gene, CDR1 is SEHNR and CDR2 is FQNEAQ (reference sequence). The CDR3 loop reads CASSDRTGGPRREKLFF. CDR3 in DNA: TGTGCCAGCAGCGACCGGACAGGGGGCCCTAGAAGGGAAAAACTGTTTTTT.

The rearrangement uses TRBV6-5 and TRBJ2-5; D unclear. Germline CDR1 is MNHEY and CDR2 is SVGAGI. With 4 bases removed from V and 5 bases from J, the gap between germline ends came to 8 bases. CDR3 length: 12 residues. The chain's CDR3 is CASSFGRETQYF. The CDR3 region has the DNA TGTGCCAGCAGTTTCGGGCGGGAGACCCAGTACTTC.

The table lists this clonotype with a count of one. The chain employs TRBV30 and TRBJ1-2; D possibly corresponds to TRBD1 (5 bases). The germline gives CDR1 GTSNPN, CDR2 SVGIG (reference sequence). This CDR3 contains 14 residues. Trimming shortened V by 5 bases and J by 3 bases, and 16 bases separated the two germline ends. The CDR3 DNA reads TGTGCCTGGGGGGCCGGGGGAGGTGACTATGGCTACACCTTC. Translating gives CAWGAGGGDYGYTF.

The V gene is TRBV11-2, the J gene TRBJ2-3, with a tentative D call TRBD2 (5 bases). From germline, CDR1 is SGHAT and CDR2 FQNNGV. The CDR3 extends over 18 amino acids. V lost 6 bases and J lost 4, with 26 bases in between. DNA of the CDR3: TGTGCCAGCAGTCCCATTCTTCCGGGATCAAAGGCCGCAGATACGCAGTATTTT. Its translation: CASSPILPGSKAADTQYF.